This T cell receptor (beta chain) was observed in a study of blood T cell repertoires in COVID-19. Study information: The samples span acute and convalescent COVID-19 from the United States, Italy and Spain.

Data came from immunoSEQ multiplex PCR; TCRdb stores just in-frame clones and leaves some out. The sample includes about 470,000 clones, about nine tenths of them seen just once. Everyone who took part was about 18 to 89 years old, and they came from 24 US areas. Clinical history reported by participants formed the basis on which cohorts were assigned. Recovered participants had two consecutive negative NP/OP PCR tests, healthcare professional clearance, or symptom resolution. The germline V gene has CDR1 MDHEN and CDR2 SYDVKM. The CDR3 runs to 16 residues. Trimming shortened V by 1 base and J by 1 base, and 14 bases separated the two germline ends.

This chain joins TRBV28 and TRBJ2-7, with a tentative D call TRBD1 (5 bases). The sequenced material came from PBMCs or T cells enriched from blood (not recorded which). The TCR sequence derives from a woman aged 18-35 years who had recovered from COVID-19. The CDR3 protein is CASSLLWQGGSYEQYF. The CDR3 coding sequence is TGTGCCAGCAGTTTATTGTGGCAGGGTGGGTCCTACGAGCAGTACTTC.